A single sample gave rise to the 15 T cell receptor beta chains below, sequenced in a study of blood T cell repertoires in COVID-19. Generated by immunoSEQ multiplex PCR, the TCRdb table keeps only in-frame clones and is missing some. The table records some 240,000 clones, 85% of them present only once. The sequencing sample was made of peripheral blood. Receptors originate from a woman in her 70s with COVID-19, enrolled during active disease.

This chain uses TRBV7-2 with TRBJ2-1; 14 nucleotides agree with TRBD2. Germline V lookup: CDR1 SGHTA, CDR2 FQGNSA. V lost 3 bases and J lost 7; bases outside the gene matches: 5. The CDR3 loop spans 16 amino acids. CDR3: CASSFTGTSGRNEQFF. Here the CDR3 DNA reads TGTGCCAGCAGCTTTACCGGGACTAGCGGGAGAAATGAGCAGTTCTTC.

The J gene is TRBJ1-3, the V gene TRBV5-1; 8 bases line up with TRBD1. This CDR3 has 15 amino acids. Germline V gene lookup returns CDR1 SGHRS and CDR2 YFSETQ. J lost 4 bases, V lost 0 bases, and 3 bases had no gene match. CDR3 region: CASSLAGGSGNTIYF. The CDR3 DNA sequence: TGCGCCAGCAGCTTGGCAGGGGGCTCCGGAAACACCATATATTTT. The complete variable domain, with remaining parts taken from reference TRBV5-1 and TRBJ1-3, reads KAGVTQTPRYLIKTRGQQVTLSCSPISGHRSVSWYQQTPGQGLQFLFEYFSETQRNKGNFPGRFSGRQFSNSRSEMNVSTLELGDSALYLCASSLAGGSGNTIYFGEGSWLTVV.

This clone was picked up one time. This chain links TRBV11-3 with TRBJ2-3; 12 positions agree with TRBD1. With 1 base clipped from V and 6 bases from J, the junction kept 8 bases outside the gene matches. The V gene's germline CDR1 is SGHNT and CDR2 YENEEA. This CDR3 has 17 amino acids. Here the CDR3 reads CASSLGGTGGLGDTQYF. The CDR3 DNA sequence: TGTGCCAGCAGCTTAGGTGGGACAGGGGGCTTGGGGGATACGCAGTATTTT.

This clone was seen more than once but under ten times. The rearrangement links TRBV27 to TRBJ1-1; no clear D. Germline CDR1 is MNHEY and CDR2 is SMNVEV (reference sequence). V lost 5 bases and J lost 1, with 11 bases in between. This CDR3 is built from 14 residues. The CDR3 protein is CASSPRPGNTEAFF. CDR3 coding DNA: TGTGCCAGCAGTCCCAGGCCAGGGAACACTGAAGCTTTCTTT.

The chain combines TRBV4-3 with TRBJ1-2; tentatively, D is TRBD1 (6 bases). This CDR3 has 14 residues. Trimming removed 4 bases at V and 4 bases at J, with 13 bases between. CDR1 LGHNA and CDR2 YSLEER come from the germline V gene. In DNA, the CDR3 is TGCGCCAGCAGCCCACTGACAGGCAGCTATGGCTACACCTTC. Translated: CASSPLTGSYGYTF.

In its sample, this clone was seen a few times. The chain links TRBV19 to TRBJ1-1; D not certain. The V and J ends lost 2 bases and 7 bases respectively, with 11 bases between them. The CDR3 extends over 13 amino acids. Germline values: CDR1 LNHDA, CDR2 SQIVND (reference sequence). This chain's CDR3 is CASSIFVGVEAFF. CDR3 nucleotides: TGTGCCAGTAGTATATTCGTCGGGGTTGAAGCTTTCTTT.

V and J are TRBV7-6 and TRBJ2-2; TRBD1 matches at 9 bases. J was trimmed by 4 bases and V by 6 bases; bases with no gene match: 9. The CDR3 covers 16 residues. Germline V gives CDR1 SGHVS, CDR2 FNYEAQ. Written as DNA, the CDR3 is TGTGCCAGCAGAGACGACAGGGGGAAGGGCACCGGGGAGCTGTTTTTT. Translation gives CASRDDRGKGTGELFF. The full variable domain, its missing parts supplied by reference TRBV7-6 and TRBJ2-2, is GAGVSQSPRYKVTKRGQDVALRCDPISGHVSLYWYRQALGQGPEFLTYFNYEAQQDKSGLPNDRFSAERPEGSISTLTIQRTEQRDSAMYRCASRDDRGKGTGELFFGEGSRLTVL.

The chain uses TRBV3-1 (or the pseudogene TRBV3-2) and TRBJ1-1, with 7 bases aligning to TRBD1. V shed 5 bases and J 5 bases; nucleotides not matched to a gene: 14. The CDR3 sequence is 16 residues long. Germline CDR1 LGHDT, CDR2 YNNKEL (reference sequence). The CDR3 spells CASSVWQGVLGTEAFF. The CDR3, as DNA: TGTGCCAGCAGCGTTTGGCAGGGGGTGCTGGGGACTGAAGCTTTCTTT.

The sample holds one count of this clone. J is TRBJ1-2 and V is TRBV6-2 or TRBV6-3; TRBD1 aligns across 7 bases. J lost 4 bases, V lost 5 bases, and 13 bases had no gene match. The CDR3 totals 16 residues. The germline CDR1 and CDR2 sequences are MNHEY and SVGEGT. The CDR3 loop reads CASSAIGTVNVYGYTF. The CDR3 DNA sequence: TGTGCCAGCAGTGCCATCGGGACAGTTAACGTCTATGGCTACACCTTC.

This clone was recorded once. CDR3 residues: CASSTRQGAPGNTIYF. DNA for the CDR3: TGTGCCAGCAGCACCCGACAGGGGGCGCCAGGAAACACCATATATTTT. The chain recombines TRBV4-2 with TRBJ1-3, with 10 bases lining up with TRBD1. In germline, CDR1 is LGHNA, CDR2 YNFKEQ. The CDR3 loop spans 16 amino acids. J gave up 4 bases and V 5 bases, and 8 bases lay outside the gene matches.

The chain has TRBV12-3 or TRBV12-4 and TRBJ2-1; no clear D gene. V was clipped by 3 bases and J by 4 bases, with 7 bases between them. CDR3 length equals 13 residues. In nucleotides, the CDR3 is TGTGCCAGCAGTTTTTCAGTTTACAATGAGCAGTTCTTC. Its translation: CASSFSVYNEQFF.

This chain links TRBV3-1 (or the pseudogene TRBV3-2) with TRBJ1-6; D gene uncertain. The CDR3 runs 15 residues. Germline V gene data show CDR1 as LGHDT and CDR2 as YNNKEL (reference sequence). V was cut by 3 bases and J by 9 bases, with 15 bases left in between. DNA for the CDR3: TGTGCCAGCAGCCATTCTCCTGAGGAGGCTTCACCCCTCCACTTT. Its protein is CASSHSPEEASPLHF.

The rearrangement links TRBV18 to TRBJ2-2, with 7 bases lining up with TRBD1. Losses at the gene ends were 3 bases for V and 9 bases for J; bases not matched to a gene: 7. Germline CDR1 is KGHSH and CDR2 is LQKENI. The CDR3 totals 14 residues. The CDR3 spells CASSPGTEGRELFF. The CDR3 DNA is TGTGCCAGCTCACCCGGGACAGAGGGACGGGAGCTGTTTTTT.

The chain recombines TRBV3-1 (or the pseudogene TRBV3-2) with TRBJ2-7; 10 bases agree with TRBD2. Germline CDR1 and CDR2: LGHDT and YNNKEL (reference sequence). This CDR3 spans 15 amino acids. V lost 3 bases and J lost 2; bases outside the gene matches: 4. This chain's CDR3 is CASSQGLANTYEQYF. The CDR3 DNA is TGTGCCAGCAGCCAGGGACTAGCGAATACCTACGAGCAGTACTTC.

V usage is TRBV7-2 and J usage is TRBJ1-1; no clear D gene. CDR3 length: 13 residues. Germline CDR1 SGHTA, CDR2 FQGNSA. V shed 5 bases and J shed 0 bases, with 7 bases lying between them. Written as DNA, the CDR3 is TGTGCCAGCAGCATTTCAGTGAACACTGAAGCTTTCTTT. Translation: CASSISVNTEAFF. Full variable domain (missing parts from reference TRBV7-2 and TRBJ1-1): GAGVSQSPSNKVTEKGKDVELRCDPISGHTALYWYRQSLGQGLEFLIYFQGNSAPDKSGLPSDRFSAERTGGSVSTLTIQRTQQEDSAVYLCASSISVNTEAFFGQGTRLTVV.